This T cell receptor beta chain was captured in a study of T cells in Graves' hyperthyroidism and ophthalmopathy (dated by TCRdb to the late 2010s). About the study as a whole: Peripheral blood samples were taken at initial diagnosis, before any treatment was given. A discovery cohort of about a hundred patients, about 40 with Graves' ophthalmopathy and fewer than 65 with stable Graves' hyperthyroidism, was used to find distinguishing TCR V-J signatures. Prospective prediction of ophthalmopathy was tested in an independent validation cohort consisting of roughly 19 hyperthyroidism patients and around 16 patients who later progressed to ophthalmopathy. The approximately 97 discovery patients were randomly divided into training and test sets at a 7:3 ratio. Thyroid tissue and blood T-cell repertoires from several Graves' hyperthyroidism patients were also compared in the study. Once sampling was done, hyperthyroidism patients were given methimazole at a starting dose of 30 mg daily, whereas ophthalmopathy patients were given high-dose intravenous methylprednisolone. TCR Vbeta CDR3 sequencing of fewer than 150 peripheral blood samples (roughly 43 ophthalmopathy, over 70 hyperthyroidism and roughly 17 progressor patients) is reported in the paper. What the authors observed across the whole study: Most expanded thyroid clonotypes (frequency above 0.001) were also found in blood, which suggests that blood repertoires may mirror thyroid immune responses. A model built on a 13 V-J signature distinguished ophthalmopathy from stable hyperthyroidism, reaching 85% to 90% sensitivity and around 82% specificity in cross-validation and 80%/75% in testing. During validation, the model predicted progression to ophthalmopathy a median of approximately six months ahead of onset, with approximately 70% sensitivity and 72.22% specificity. Sample size was not statistically predetermined, and blinding of investigators to group allocation was not performed.

A patient counted as having stable Graves' hyperthyroidism if no progression to ophthalmopathy occurred over 18 months of follow-up. Hyperthyroidism patients were newly diagnosed, had a disease duration of under 2 months, and were aged 18 to 65 years. Patients with uncontrolled infections, other autoimmune diseases, pregnancy or lactation were excluded. Diagnoses were established on the basis of clinical symptoms, serum thyroxine and TRAb, thyroid ultrasound, and orbital computed tomography. PBMCs were isolated from 10 ml of fresh peripheral blood by Ficoll-Paque density gradient centrifugation. Total RNA was extracted with Trizol reagent, and quality was checked on an Agilent 2100 Bioanalyzer. Amplification of TCR beta CDR3 regions was carried out from RNA transcripts. The first round of RT-PCR for the TCR CDR3 was performed with the HTBI primer set and the Qiagen OneStep RT-PCR kit. Libraries were constructed in a second round of multiplex PCR, after which size selection and purification were performed. Libraries were sequenced paired-end with 100 bp reads on an Illumina HiSeq2000. Per the original workflow: SOAPnuke was used to process the raw data, removing reads that contained adapters or uncalled bases, had a mean Phred below 15, or lacked an exact match to the constant primer or identifier. High-quality paired reads were merged with COPE v1.2.5, and unique nucleotide sequences were defined as clonotypes. MiTCR v1.1 was used to align clonotypes to the IMGT TRBV, TRBD and TRBJ reference segments. Analysis was restricted to V-J combinations with a frequency above 0.0001, which covered about 99% of repertoires. The TCS score was defined as the ratio of F50 (clonal expansion) to E x V (chaos), calculated using BLOSUM62-based TCRdist between CDR3 peptides within each V-J. Welch's t-statistics and random forest reduced around 520 V-J features to about 13, which were used in a naive Bayes classifier (R e1071). TCRdb passed the public sequencing reads through fastp at Q25 and MiXCR, retaining productive beta sequences. Every CDR3 protein is listed once, alongside the most common genes and DNA of its rows. The authors' filters were not applied to this entry. This sample has 300,000 to 350,000 distinct CDR3 sequences in its table, and approximately 17% of those were observed once. Clones ranked in the top ten supply approximately 31% of the sample.

This clonotype was seen many times. No cognate antigen has been identified for it. One base away there is no much larger clone; base qualities are not given. The sequenced sample was blood. The receptor was derived from a man aged 30-40 years with Graves' hyperthyroidism.

The DNA reads as follows: TGTGCCAGCAGTTCTCTCCCCTACAATGAGCAGTTCTTC. It is translated as CASSSLPYNEQFF. This chain joins TRBV12-3 or TRBV12-4 to TRBJ2-1; the D gene lacks a confident call. The CDR3, from cysteine to phenylalanine, totals 13 residues. The CDR3 DNA has 39 bases and is translated from base 1. The trim is 4 bases for V and 2 bases for J, with a gap of 6 bases between the germline ends.